The next 16 T cell receptor beta chains were all read from a single sample in a study of blood T cell repertoires in COVID-19. Assay used: immunoSEQ multiplex PCR; TCRdb lists only in-frame clones, some missing. This sample carries roughly 200,000 clones, roughly 84% of them seen once, and the ten largest clones take approximately 3%. The sequenced sample consisted of PBMCs or T cells enriched from blood (not recorded which). The receptors stem from a woman aged 25 to 45 who had been exposed to COVID-19.

The rearrangement joins TRBV27 to TRBJ2-3; D is undetermined. The length of the CDR3 is 18 residues. CDR1 is MNHEY, CDR2 SMNVEV, per germline (reference sequence). The ends were cut back, 6 bases at V and 2 bases at J, with 24 bases in the middle. In DNA, the CDR3 is TGTGCCAGCAGACAAAATGCCGCCCCTGTTGGGCCCACAGATACGCAGTATTTT. It specifies CASRQNAAPVGPTDTQYF.

V is TRBV18 and J is TRBJ1-3, with 11 bases identical to TRBD1. Germline V CDR1 and CDR2: KGHSH, LQKENI. The CDR3 spans 17 residues. Trimming removed 3 bases from V and 0 bases from J; junction bases left unmatched: 4. Here the CDR3 reads CASSPSGTGGSGNTIYF. The CDR3 coding sequence is TGTGCCAGCTCACCGTCCGGGACAGGGGGCTCTGGAAACACCATATATTTT.

The chain is built from TRBV27 and TRBJ2-1; 9 bases are shared with TRBD2. The CDR3 spans 16 residues. V was pared by 0 bases and J by 3 bases, with 3 bases of the junction left unmatched. Germline V gene data show CDR1 as MNHEY and CDR2 as SMNVEV (reference sequence). CDR3 protein: CASSLSRLAVYNEQFF. CDR3 nucleotides: TGTGCCAGCAGTTTATCGAGACTAGCGGTCTACAATGAGCAGTTCTTC.

The chain couples TRBV10-3 to TRBJ2-7; 9 bases match TRBD1. The CDR3 runs 14 residues. Trimming removed 4 bases from V and 5 bases from J; junction bases left unmatched: 6. Germline V gene sequence: CDR1 ENHRY, CDR2 SYGVKD. CDR3 in amino acids: CAISGDRDSHEQYF. The CDR3 coding sequence is TGTGCCATCAGTGGGGACAGGGATTCGCACGAGCAGTACTTC.

The chain links TRBV7-9 to TRBJ1-1, with D possibly matching TRBD1 (5 bases). V was shortened by 3 bases and J by 7 bases, with 15 bases between the two germline ends. Looked up from germline, CDR1 is SEHNR and CDR2 is FQNEAQ (reference sequence). The CDR3 length is 14 residues. This CDR3 is CASSFQGEHSEAFF. Here the CDR3 DNA reads TGTGCCAGCAGCTTTCAGGGTGAACATAGTGAAGCTTTCTTT.

This chain links TRBV9 with TRBJ1-6; 8 bases are a match to TRBD1. CDR1 is SGDLS, CDR2 YYNGEE, per germline. This CDR3 region has 17 residues. Losses at the gene ends were 2 bases for V and 0 bases for J; bases not matched to a gene: 4. In DNA form, the CDR3 reads TGTGCCAGCAGCGTTGGACAGGGAAGCTCCTATAATTCACCCCTCCACTTT. It encodes CASSVGQGSSYNSPLHF. The full variable domain, completed using reference TRBV9 and TRBJ1-6, is DSGVTQTPKHLITATGQRVTLRCSPRSGDLSVYWYQQSLDQGLQFLIQYYNGEERAKGNILERFSAQQFPDLHSELNLSSLELGDSALYFCASSVGQGSSYNSPLHFGNGTRLTVT.

The chain combines TRBV6-2 or TRBV6-3 with TRBJ2-5; 7 bases are shared with TRBD1. V lost 6 bases, J lost 3 bases, and 10 bases stayed unmatched. Germline V gives CDR1 MNHEY, CDR2 SVGEGT. The CDR3 runs to 15 residues. For the CDR3, the DNA is TGTGCCAGCAGCCCCCGATGGACAGGAAAAGAGACCCAGTACTTC. Its translation is CASSPRWTGKETQYF.

Remarks on this clone: The junction shows a germline mismatch at one end, possibly a read error. V gene TRBV7-7 combines with J gene TRBJ1-3; 8 bases are shared with TRBD1. This CDR3 is built from 14 residues. Germline CDR1 reads SSHAT; CDR2 reads FNYEAQ (reference sequence). As DNA, the CDR3 is TGTGCTAGCAGCTTAGGACAGGGCGAAAACACCATATATTTT. It encodes CASSLGQGENTIYF. Variable domain in full (rest from reference TRBV7-7 and TRBJ1-3): GAGVSQSPRYKVTKRGQDVTLRCDPISSHATLYWYQQALGQGPEFLTYFNYEAQPDKSGLPSDRFSAERPEGSISTLTIQRTEQRDSAMYRCASSLGQGENTIYFGEGSWLTVV.

The gene calls are TRBV5-5 and TRBJ2-7, with TRBD1 matching over 7 bases. V lost 8 bases, J lost 2 bases, and 10 bases stayed unmatched. The CDR3 has 14 amino acids. Germline assignment: CDR1 SGHKS and CDR2 YYEKEE (reference sequence). Written as DNA, the CDR3 is TGTGCCAGTTCTCCCCGACAGGGAGCCTACGAGCAGTACTTC. Translating it yields CASSPRQGAYEQYF.

The chain is built from TRBV15 and TRBJ2-2, with 7 bases fitting TRBD2. This CDR3 is built from 14 residues. Germline values: CDR1 LNHNV, CDR2 YYDKDF (reference sequence). The ends lost 3 bases at V and 4 bases at J; junction bases unmatched: 2. CDR3 protein: CATSSGGFTGELFF. The CDR3 bases are TGTGCCACCAGCAGCGGGGGGTTCACCGGGGAGCTGTTTTTT.

The chain employs TRBV5-1 and TRBJ2-7; TRBD2 matches at 11 bases. V dropped 4 bases and J dropped 5; count of bases not matched to a gene: 8. Germline-derived CDR1 and CDR2 are SGHRS and YFSETQ. The CDR3 runs 15 residues. For the CDR3, the DNA is TGCGCCAGCAGCCCGCCTAGCGGGGGGTTCAACGAGCAGTACTTC. It is translated as CASSPPSGGFNEQYF.

The chain recombines TRBV29-1 with TRBJ1-1; the D is unclear. The CDR3 has 14 residues. V gave up 7 bases and J gave up 4 bases, with 19 bases separating them. Germline CDR1 reads SQVTM; CDR2 reads ANQGSEA. The CDR3 DNA follows: TGCAGCGCCCATTGGACGGGGAAGGGCACTGAAGCTTTCTTT. This codes for CSAHWTGKGTEAFF.

The chain has TRBV7-9 and TRBJ2-1, with TRBD2 identical over 7 bases. The J segment lost 2 bases and the V segment lost 7 bases, leaving 5 bases of the junction unmatched. Looked up from germline, CDR1 is SEHNR and CDR2 is FQNEAQ (reference sequence). CDR3 length: 14 residues. The CDR3 bases are TGTGCCAGCACCTTCACTAGCGCCTACAATGAGCAGTTCTTC. The encoded protein is CASTFTSAYNEQFF.

The chain recombines TRBV7-8 with TRBJ2-1; 8 nucleotides line up with TRBD2. This CDR3 comprises 14 residues. V was pared by 5 bases and J by 4 bases, with 4 bases of the junction left unmatched. Germline V CDR1 and CDR2: SGHVS, FQNEAQ. The CDR3 loop is CASSPGGLYNEQFF. The CDR3, as DNA: TGTGCCAGCAGCCCGGGGGGGCTGTACAATGAGCAGTTCTTC.

The V call is TRBV2, the J call TRBJ2-3; TRBD2 matches 11 bases. Germline trimming cut 7 bases from V and 4 bases from J; bases unmatched to any gene: 10. Germline assignment: CDR1 SNHLY and CDR2 FYNNEI. The CDR3 runs 16 residues. The CDR3 sequence is CASIPLAGEGADTQYF. CDR3 nucleotide sequence: TGTGCCAGCATTCCACTAGCGGGGGAGGGTGCAGATACGCAGTATTTT.

V usage is TRBV6-2 or TRBV6-3 and J usage is TRBJ1-3; 7 bases line up with TRBD1. Looked up from germline, CDR1 is MNHEY and CDR2 is SVGEGT. The V segment lost 2 bases and the J segment 0 bases; nucleotides outside the gene matches: 4. The CDR3 sequence is 16 residues long. CDR3 in DNA: TGTGCCAGCAGTTACGGACGGGACAGCTCTGGAAACACCATATATTTT. This sequence encodes CASSYGRDSSGNTIYF.